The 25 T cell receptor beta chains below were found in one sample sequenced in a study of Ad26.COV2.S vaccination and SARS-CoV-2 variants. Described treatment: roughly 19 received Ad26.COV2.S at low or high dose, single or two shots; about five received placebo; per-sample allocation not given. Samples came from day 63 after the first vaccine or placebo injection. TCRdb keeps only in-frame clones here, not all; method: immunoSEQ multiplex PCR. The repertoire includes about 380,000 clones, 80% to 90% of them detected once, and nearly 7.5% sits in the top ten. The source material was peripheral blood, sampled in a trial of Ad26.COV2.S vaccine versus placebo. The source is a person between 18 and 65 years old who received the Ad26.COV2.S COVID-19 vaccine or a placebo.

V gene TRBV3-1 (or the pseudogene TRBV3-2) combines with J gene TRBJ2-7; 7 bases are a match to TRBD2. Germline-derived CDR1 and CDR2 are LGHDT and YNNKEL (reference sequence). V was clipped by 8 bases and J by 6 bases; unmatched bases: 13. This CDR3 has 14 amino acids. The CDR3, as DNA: TGTGCCAGCTGTCGCTCTGGGGGACTAAGCGAGCAGTACTTC. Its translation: CASCRSGGLSEQYF.

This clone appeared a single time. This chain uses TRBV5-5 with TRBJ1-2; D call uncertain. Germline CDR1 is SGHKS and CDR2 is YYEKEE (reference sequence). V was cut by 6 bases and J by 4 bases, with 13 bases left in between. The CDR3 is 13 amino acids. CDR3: CASTLGVGYGYTF. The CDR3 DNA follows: TGTGCCAGCACCCTAGGAGTAGGCTATGGCTACACCTTC.

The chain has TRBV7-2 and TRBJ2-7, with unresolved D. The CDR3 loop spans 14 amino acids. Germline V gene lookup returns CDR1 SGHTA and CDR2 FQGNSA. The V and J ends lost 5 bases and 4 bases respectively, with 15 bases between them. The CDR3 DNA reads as TGTGCCAGCAGCGTCGGCGGCGGCGATTACGAGCAGTACTTC. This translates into CASSVGGGDYEQYF.

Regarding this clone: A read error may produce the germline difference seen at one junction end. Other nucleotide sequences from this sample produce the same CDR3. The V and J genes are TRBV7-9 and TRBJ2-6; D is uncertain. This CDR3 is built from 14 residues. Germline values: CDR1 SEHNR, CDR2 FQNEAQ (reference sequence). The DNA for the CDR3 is TGTGCCAGCAGTTTAGGCTCTGGGGCCAACGTCCTGACTTTC. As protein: CASSLGSGANVLTF.

The CDR3 is CASSPSMGGTGYTF. The CDR3 bases are TGTGCCAGCTCACCGTCAATGGGGGGCACTGGCTACACCTTC. The genes are TRBV18 and TRBJ1-2; a weak D match, TRBD1 (6 bases). Germline loops: CDR1 KGHSH, CDR2 LQKENI. The CDR3 extends over 14 amino acids. V lost 3 bases to trimming and J lost 7 bases, with 15 bases between them. The full variable domain, in which reference TRBV18 and TRBJ1-2 provide the parts outside the CDR3, is NAGVMQNPRHLVRRRGQEARLRCSPMKGHSHVYWYRQLPEEGLKFMVYLQKENIIDESGMPKERFSAEFPKEGPSILRIQQVVRGDSAAYFCASSPSMGGTGYTFGSGTRLTVV.

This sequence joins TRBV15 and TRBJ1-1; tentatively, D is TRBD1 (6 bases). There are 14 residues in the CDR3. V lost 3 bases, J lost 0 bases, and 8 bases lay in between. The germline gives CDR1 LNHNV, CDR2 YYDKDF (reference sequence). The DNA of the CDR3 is TGTGCCACCAGCAGGGACAGCCTGAACACTGAAGCTTTCTTT. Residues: CATSRDSLNTEAFF.

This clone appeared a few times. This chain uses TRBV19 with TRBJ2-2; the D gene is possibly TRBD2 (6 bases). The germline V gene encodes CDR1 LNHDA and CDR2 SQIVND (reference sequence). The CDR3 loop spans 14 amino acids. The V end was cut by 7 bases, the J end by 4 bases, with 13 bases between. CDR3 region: CASIPGGPTGELFF. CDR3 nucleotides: TGTGCCAGTATCCCCGGGGGTCCCACCGGGGAGCTGTTTTTT.

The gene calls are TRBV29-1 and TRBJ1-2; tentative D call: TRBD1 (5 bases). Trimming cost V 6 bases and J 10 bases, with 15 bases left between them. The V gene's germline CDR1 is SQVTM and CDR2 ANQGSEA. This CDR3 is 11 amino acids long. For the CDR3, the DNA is TGCAGCGTCGGGACGGATCTTTTCTACACCTTC. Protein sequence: CSVGTDLFYTF.

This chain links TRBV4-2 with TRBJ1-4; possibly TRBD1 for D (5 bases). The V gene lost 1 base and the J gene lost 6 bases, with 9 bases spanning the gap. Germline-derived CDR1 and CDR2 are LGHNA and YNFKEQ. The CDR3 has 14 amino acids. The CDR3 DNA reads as TGTGCCAGCAGCCAAGCCGGGGCGGATGAAAAACTGTTTTTT. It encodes CASSQAGADEKLFF.

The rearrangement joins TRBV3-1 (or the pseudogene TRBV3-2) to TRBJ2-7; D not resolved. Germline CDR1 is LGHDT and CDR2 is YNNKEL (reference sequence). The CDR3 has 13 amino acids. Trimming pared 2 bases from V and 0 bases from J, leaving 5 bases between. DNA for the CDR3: TGTGCCAGCAGCCAACAGAGCTCCTACGAGCAGTACTTC. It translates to CASSQQSSYEQYF.

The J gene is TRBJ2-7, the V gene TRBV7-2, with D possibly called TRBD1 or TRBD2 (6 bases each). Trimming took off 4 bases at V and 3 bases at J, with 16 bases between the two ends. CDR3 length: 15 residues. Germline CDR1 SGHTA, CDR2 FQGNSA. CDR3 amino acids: CASSSPGADVYEQYF. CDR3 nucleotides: TGTGCCAGCAGCTCCCCGGGGGCCGATGTCTACGAGCAGTACTTC.

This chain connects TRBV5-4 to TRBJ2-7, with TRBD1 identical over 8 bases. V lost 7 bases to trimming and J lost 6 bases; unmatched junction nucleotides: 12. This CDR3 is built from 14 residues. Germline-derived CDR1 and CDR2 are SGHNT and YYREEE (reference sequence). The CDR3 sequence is CASYNWTGWTEQYF. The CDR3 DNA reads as TGTGCCAGCTATAATTGGACAGGGTGGACCGAGCAGTACTTC.

The chain's CDR3 is CASSLVGTAYEQYF. The CDR3 DNA reads as TGTGCCAGCAGCTTAGTCGGGACCGCCTACGAGCAGTACTTC. The chain joins TRBV7-9 to TRBJ2-7; possibly TRBD1 or TRBD2 for D (5 bases each). Germline V CDR1 and CDR2: SEHNR, FQNEAQ (reference sequence). The V end was cut by 1 base, the J end by 2 bases, with 9 bases between. The length of the CDR3 is 14 residues.

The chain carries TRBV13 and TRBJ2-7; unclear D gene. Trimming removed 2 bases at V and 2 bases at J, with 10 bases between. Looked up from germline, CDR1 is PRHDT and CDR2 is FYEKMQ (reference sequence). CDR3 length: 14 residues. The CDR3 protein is CASSLFSVAYEQYF. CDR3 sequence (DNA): TGTGCCAGCAGCTTATTTTCGGTCGCCTACGAGCAGTACTTC.

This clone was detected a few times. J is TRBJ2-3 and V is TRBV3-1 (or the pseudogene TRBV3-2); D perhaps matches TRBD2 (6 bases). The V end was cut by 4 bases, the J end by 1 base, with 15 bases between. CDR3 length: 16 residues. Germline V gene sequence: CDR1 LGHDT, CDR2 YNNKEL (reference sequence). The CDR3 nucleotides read TGTGCCAGCAGCCGGAGCGGGCGGGGTGGCACAGATACGCAGTATTTT. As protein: CASSRSGRGGTDTQYF.

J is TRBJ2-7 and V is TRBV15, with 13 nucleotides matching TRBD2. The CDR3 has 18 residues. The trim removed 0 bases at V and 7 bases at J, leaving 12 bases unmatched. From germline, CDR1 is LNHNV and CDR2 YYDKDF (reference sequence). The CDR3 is CATSRDLGTSGEPFEQYF. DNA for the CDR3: TGTGCCACCAGCAGAGATTTGGGGACTAGCGGGGAGCCTTTTGAGCAGTACTTC.

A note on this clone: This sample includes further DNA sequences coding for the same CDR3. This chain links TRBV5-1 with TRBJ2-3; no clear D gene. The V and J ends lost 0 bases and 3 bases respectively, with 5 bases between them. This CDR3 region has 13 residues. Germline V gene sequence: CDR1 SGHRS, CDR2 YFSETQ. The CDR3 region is CASSLEGTDTQYF. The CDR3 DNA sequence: TGCGCCAGCAGCTTGGAAGGGACAGATACGCAGTATTTT.

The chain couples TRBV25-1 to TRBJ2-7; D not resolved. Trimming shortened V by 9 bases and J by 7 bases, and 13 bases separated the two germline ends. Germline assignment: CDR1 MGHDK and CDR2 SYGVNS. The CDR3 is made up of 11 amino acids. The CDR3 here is CASGPIQEQYF. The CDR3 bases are TGTGCCAGTGGGCCCATTCAAGAGCAGTACTTC.

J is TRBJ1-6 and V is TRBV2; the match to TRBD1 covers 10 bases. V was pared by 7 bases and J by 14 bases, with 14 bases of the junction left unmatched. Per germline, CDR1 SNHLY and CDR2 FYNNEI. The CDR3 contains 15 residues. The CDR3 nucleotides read TGTGCCAGCAAGTTTAGGGGACAGGGGATCCCGACCCTCCACTTT. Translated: CASKFRGQGIPTLHF. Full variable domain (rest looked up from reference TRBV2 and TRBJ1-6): EPEVTQTPSHQVTQMGQEVILRCVPISNHLYFYWYRQILGQKVEFLVSFYNNEISEKSEIFDDQFSVERPDGSNFTLKIRSTKLEDSAMYFCASKFRGQGIPTLHFGNGTRLTVT.

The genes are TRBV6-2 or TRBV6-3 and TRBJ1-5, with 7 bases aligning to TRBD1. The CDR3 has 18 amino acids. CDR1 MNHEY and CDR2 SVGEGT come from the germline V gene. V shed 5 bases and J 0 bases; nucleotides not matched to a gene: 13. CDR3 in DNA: TGTGCCAGCAGTGGGGCCAACAGGGGACGGATTAGCAATCAGCCCCAGCATTTT. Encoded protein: CASSGANRGRISNQPQHF.

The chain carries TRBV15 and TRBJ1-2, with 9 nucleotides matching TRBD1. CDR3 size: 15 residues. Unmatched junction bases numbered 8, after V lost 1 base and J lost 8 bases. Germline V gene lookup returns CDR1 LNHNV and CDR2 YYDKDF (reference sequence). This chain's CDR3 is CATSRGGTGRDGYTF. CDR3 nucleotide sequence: TGTGCCACCAGCAGAGGTGGGACAGGGCGGGACGGCTACACCTTC.

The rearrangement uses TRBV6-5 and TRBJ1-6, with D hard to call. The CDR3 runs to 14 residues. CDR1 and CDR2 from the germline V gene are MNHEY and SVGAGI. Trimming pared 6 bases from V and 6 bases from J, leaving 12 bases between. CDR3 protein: CASRGRMGNSPLHF. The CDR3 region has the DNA TGTGCCAGCAGGGGCAGAATGGGTAATTCACCCCTCCACTTT.

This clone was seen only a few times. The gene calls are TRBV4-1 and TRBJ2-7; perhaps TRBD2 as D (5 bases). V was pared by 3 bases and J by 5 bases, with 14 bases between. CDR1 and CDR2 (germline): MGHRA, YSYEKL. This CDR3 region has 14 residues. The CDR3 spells CASSQMEAGHEQYF. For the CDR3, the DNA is TGCGCCAGCAGCCAGATGGAGGCAGGCCACGAGCAGTACTTC.

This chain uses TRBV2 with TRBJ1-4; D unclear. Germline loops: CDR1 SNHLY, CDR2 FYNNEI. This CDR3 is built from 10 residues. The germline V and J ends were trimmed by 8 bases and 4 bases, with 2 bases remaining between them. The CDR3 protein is CASRNEKLFF. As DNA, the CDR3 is TGTGCCAGCCGTAATGAAAAACTGTTTTTT.

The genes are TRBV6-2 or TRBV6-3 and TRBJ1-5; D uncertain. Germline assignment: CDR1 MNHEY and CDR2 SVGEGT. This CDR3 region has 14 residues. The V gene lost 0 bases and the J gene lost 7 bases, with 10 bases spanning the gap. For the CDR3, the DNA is TGTGCCAGCAGTTACTCGAGTCCATACCAGCCCCAGCATTTT. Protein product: CASSYSSPYQPQHF.